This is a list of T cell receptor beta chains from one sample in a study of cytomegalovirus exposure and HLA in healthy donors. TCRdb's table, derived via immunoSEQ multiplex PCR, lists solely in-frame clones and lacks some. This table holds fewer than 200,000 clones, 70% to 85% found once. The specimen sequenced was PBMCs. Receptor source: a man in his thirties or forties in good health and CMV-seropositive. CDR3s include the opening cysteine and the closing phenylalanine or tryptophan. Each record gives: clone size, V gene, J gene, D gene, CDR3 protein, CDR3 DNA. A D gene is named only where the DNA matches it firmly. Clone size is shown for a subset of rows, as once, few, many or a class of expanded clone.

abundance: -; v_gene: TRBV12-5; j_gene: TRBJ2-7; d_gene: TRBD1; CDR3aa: CASGLVPQGSRSYEQYF; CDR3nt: TGTGCTAGTGGTTTGGTCCCACAGGGGTCCCGATCCTACGAGCAGTACTTC
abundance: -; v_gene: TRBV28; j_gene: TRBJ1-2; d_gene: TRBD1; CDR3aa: CASSDRGPYGYTF; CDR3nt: TGTGCCAGCAGTGACAGGGGGCCCTATGGCTACACCTTC
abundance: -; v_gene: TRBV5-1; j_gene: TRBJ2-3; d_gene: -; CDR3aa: CASIGRNRYNTDTQYF; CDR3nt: TGCGCCAGCATCGGGCGGAACAGGTATAACACAGATACGCAGTATTTT
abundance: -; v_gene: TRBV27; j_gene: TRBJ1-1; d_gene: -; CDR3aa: CASSSPRRRNTEAFF; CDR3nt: TGTGCCAGCAGTTCCCCCCGACGGAGGAACACTGAAGCTTTCTTT
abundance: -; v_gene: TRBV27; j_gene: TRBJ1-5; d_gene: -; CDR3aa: CASSLGSSYQPQHF; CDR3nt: TGTGCCAGCAGCCTCGGGTCCTCCTATCAGCCCCAGCATTTT
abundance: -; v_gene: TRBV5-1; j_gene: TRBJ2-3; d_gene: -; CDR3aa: CATGVYRAEDTQYF; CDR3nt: TGCGCCACAGGGGTGTACAGGGCGGAAGATACGCAGTATTTT
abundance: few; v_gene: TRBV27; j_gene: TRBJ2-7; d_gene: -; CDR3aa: CASSLGLQPYEQYF; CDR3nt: TGTGCCAGCAGTCTGGGACTGCAACCTTACGAGCAGTACTTC
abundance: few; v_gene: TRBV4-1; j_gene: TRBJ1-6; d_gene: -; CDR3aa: CASSHLQGYNSPLHF; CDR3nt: TGCGCCAGCAGCCATCTACAGGGATATAATTCACCCCTCCACTTT
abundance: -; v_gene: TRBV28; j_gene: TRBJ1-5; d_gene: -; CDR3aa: CASRSLPQPQHF; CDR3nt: TGTGCCAGCAGGAGTTTGCCACAGCCCCAGCATTTT
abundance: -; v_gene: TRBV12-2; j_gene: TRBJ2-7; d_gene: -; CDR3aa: CANEGGSSYEQYF; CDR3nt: TGTGCGAACGAGGGGGGGAGCTCCTACGAGCAGTACTTC
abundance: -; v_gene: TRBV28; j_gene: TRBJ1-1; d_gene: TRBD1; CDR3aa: CASSPGQGSNTEAFF; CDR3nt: TGTGCCAGCTCTCCGGGACAGGGGTCGAACACTGAAGCTTTCTTT
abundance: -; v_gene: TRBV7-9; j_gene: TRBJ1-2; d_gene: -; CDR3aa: CASTPTLEGYGYTF; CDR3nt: TGTGCCAGCACCCCTACTTTGGAGGGCTATGGCTACACCTTC
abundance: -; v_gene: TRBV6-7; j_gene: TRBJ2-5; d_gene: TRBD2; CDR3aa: CASSSFARGVQETQYF; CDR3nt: TGTGCCAGCAGTTCCTTCGCGCGGGGGGTTCAAGAGACCCAGTACTTC
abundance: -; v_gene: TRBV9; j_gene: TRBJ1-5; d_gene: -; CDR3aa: CASNSGGEWNQPQHF; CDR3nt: TGTGCCAGCAACTCGGGGGGGGAATGGAATCAGCCCCAGCATTTT
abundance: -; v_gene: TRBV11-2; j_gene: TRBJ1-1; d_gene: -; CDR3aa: CASSPWHNTRETNTEAFF; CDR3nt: TGTGCCAGCAGCCCATGGCATAACACTAGGGAGACGAACACTGAAGCTTTCTTT
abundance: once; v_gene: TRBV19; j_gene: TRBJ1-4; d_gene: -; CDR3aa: CATMDRSYEKLFF; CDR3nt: TGTGCCACCATGGACAGATCATATGAAAAACTGTTTTTT
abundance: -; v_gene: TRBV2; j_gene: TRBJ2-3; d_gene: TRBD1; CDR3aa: CASSPGQDSTDTQYF; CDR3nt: TGTGCCAGCAGTCCAGGACAGGATAGCACAGATACGCAGTATTTT
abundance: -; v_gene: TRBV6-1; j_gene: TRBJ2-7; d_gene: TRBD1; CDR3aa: CASSVAGGPLTYEQYF; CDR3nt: TGTGCCAGCAGTGTGGCAGGGGGCCCCCTAACCTACGAGCAGTACTTC
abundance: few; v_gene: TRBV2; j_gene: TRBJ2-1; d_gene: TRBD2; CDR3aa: CASTSRTSVRNEQFF; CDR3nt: TGTGCCAGCACGTCCCGGACTAGCGTACGAAATGAGCAGTTCTTC
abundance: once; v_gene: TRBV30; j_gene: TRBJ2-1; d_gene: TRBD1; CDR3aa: CAWNVRGTHNEQFF; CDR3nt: TGTGCCTGGAACGTCAGGGGGACCCACAATGAGCAGTTCTTC
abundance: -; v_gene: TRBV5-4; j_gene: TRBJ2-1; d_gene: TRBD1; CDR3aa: CASSPRGGQGAYNEQFF; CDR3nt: TGTGCCAGCAGCCCGCGGGGGGGACAGGGGGCTTACAATGAGCAGTTCTTC
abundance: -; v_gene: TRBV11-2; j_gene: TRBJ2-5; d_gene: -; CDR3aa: CASSAAAGGETQYF; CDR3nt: TGTGCCAGCAGCGCCGCCGCCGGGGGAGAGACCCAGTACTTC
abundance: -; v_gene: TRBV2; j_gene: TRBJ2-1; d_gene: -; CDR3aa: CASKTSSYNEQFF; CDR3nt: TGTGCCAGCAAGACTAGTTCCTACAATGAGCAGTTCTTC
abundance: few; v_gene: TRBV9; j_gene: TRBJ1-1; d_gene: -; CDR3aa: CASSVGGLMNTEAFF; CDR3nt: TGTGCCAGCAGCGTGGGGGGACTGATGAACACTGAAGCTTTCTTT
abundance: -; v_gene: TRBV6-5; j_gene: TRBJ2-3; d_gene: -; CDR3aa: CASSYQGMDTQYF; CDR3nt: TGTGCCAGCAGTTATCAGGGGATGGATACGCAGTATTTT
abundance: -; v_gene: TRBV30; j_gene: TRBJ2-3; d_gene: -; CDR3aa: CAWSVGADTQYF; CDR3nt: TGTGCCTGGAGTGTAGGAGCAGATACGCAGTATTTT
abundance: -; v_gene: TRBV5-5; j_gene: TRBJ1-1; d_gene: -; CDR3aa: CASSLGVGTWVNTEAFF; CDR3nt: TGTGCCAGCAGCTTGGGGGTGGGGACTTGGGTGAACACTGAAGCTTTCTTT
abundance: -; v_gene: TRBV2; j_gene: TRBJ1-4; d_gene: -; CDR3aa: CASRREANEKLFF; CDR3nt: TGTGCCAGCCGGAGGGAAGCTAATGAAAAACTGTTTTTT
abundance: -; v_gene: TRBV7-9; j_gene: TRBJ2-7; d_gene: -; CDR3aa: CASSSQGYEQYF; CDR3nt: TGTGCCAGCAGCTCCCAGGGATACGAGCAGTACTTC
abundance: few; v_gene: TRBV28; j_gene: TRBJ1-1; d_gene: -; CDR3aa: CASSSGGMNTEAFF; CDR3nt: TGTGCCAGCAGTTCCGGCGGGATGAACACTGAAGCTTTCTTT
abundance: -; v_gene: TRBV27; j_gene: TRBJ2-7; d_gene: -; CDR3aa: CASSLPLEISYEQYF; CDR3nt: TGTGCCAGCAGTCTCCCCCTGGAGATCTCCTACGAGCAGTACTTC
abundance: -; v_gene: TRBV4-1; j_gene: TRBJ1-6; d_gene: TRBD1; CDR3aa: CASSPGQGKSYNSPLHF; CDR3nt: TGCGCCAGCAGCCCAGGACAGGGGAAATCTTATAATTCACCCCTCCACTTT
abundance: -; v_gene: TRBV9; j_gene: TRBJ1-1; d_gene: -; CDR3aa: CASSPQAGVFTEAFF; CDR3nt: TGTGCCAGCAGCCCCCAGGCAGGCGTGTTTACTGAAGCTTTCTTT
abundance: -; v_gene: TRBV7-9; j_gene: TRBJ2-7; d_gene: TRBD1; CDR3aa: CASSFWGRDSSYEQYF; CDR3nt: TGTGCCAGCAGCTTTTGGGGCCGGGACAGTTCCTACGAGCAGTACTTC
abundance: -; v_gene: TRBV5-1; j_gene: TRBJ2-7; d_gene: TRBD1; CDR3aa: CASSETGDYEQYF; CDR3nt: TGCGCCAGCAGCGAGACAGGGGATTACGAGCAGTACTTC
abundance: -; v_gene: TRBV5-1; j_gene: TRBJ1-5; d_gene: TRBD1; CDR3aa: CASSLGGQGAQPQHF; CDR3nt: TGCGCCAGCAGCTTGGGTGGACAGGGGGCTCAGCCCCAGCATTTT
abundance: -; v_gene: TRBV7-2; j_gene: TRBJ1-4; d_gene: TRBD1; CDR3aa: CASSEDRAGGEKLFF; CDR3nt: TGTGCCAGCAGCGAAGACAGGGCGGGGGGTGAAAAACTGTTTTTT
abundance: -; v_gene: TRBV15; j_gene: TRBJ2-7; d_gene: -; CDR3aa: CATGASNEQYF; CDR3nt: TGTGCCACCGGGGCATCTAACGAGCAGTACTTC
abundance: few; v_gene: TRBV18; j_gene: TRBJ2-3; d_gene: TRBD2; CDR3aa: CASSGLAGGTDTQYF; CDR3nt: TGTGCCAGCTCAGGACTAGCGGGGGGCACAGATACGCAGTATTTT
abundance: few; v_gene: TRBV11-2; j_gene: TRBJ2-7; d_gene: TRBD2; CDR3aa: CASSRLAGSYYEQYF; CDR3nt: TGTGCCAGCAGCAGACTAGCGGGGTCCTACTACGAGCAGTACTTC
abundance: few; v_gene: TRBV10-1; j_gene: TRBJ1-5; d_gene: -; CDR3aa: CASSGPGLDQPQHF; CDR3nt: TGCGCCAGCAGTGGACCAGGGCTCGATCAGCCCCAGCATTTT
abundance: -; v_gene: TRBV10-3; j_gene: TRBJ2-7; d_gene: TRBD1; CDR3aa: CVISESTGEDQYF; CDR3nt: TGTGTCATCAGTGAGTCGACAGGGGAAGACCAGTACTTC
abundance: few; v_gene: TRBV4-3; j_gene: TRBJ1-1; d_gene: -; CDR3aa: CASSQDAGENTEAFF; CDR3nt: TGCGCCAGCAGCCAAGATGCGGGGGAGAACACTGAAGCTTTCTTT